These 29 T cell receptor beta chains share one sample of origin, sequenced in a study of blood T cell repertoires in COVID-19. TCRdb's copy holds only in-frame clones and misses some; the assay was immunoSEQ multiplex PCR. The sample has 88,000 or so clones, about 89% seen once. The sample consisted of PBMCs or T cells enriched from blood (not recorded which). The receptor set was obtained from a woman in her 50s with acute COVID-19.

J is TRBJ2-7 and V is TRBV25-1, with D perhaps TRBD1 (5 bases). There are 13 residues in the CDR3. The V end was cut by 7 bases, the J end by 0 bases, with 10 bases between. CDR1 MGHDK and CDR2 SYGVNS come from the germline V gene. Here the CDR3 DNA reads TGTGCCAGCATACAGGAGAGCTCCTACGAGCAGTACTTC. Amino acid sequence: CASIQESSYEQYF.

This clone has more than one count but fewer than ten. This chain uses TRBV9 with TRBJ1-2; 8 positions agree with TRBD1. This CDR3 is built from 16 residues. Germline-derived CDR1 and CDR2 are SGDLS and YYNGEE. J was trimmed by 8 bases and V by 2 bases; bases with no gene match: 14. The CDR3 nucleotides are TGTGCCAGCAGCGTTGGGACAGGCATTTCCATACACGGCTACACCTTC. It is translated as CASSVGTGISIHGYTF. Complete variable domain (other parts from reference TRBV9 and TRBJ1-2): DSGVTQTPKHLITATGQRVTLRCSPRSGDLSVYWYQQSLDQGLQFLIQYYNGEERAKGNILERFSAQQFPDLHSELNLSSLELGDSALYFCASSVGTGISIHGYTFGSGTRLTVV.

The genes are TRBV27 and TRBJ2-5, with D perhaps matching TRBD1 (5 bases). This CDR3 region has 21 residues. Trimming left V 8 bases short and J 1 base short, with 35 bases between. Germline assignment: CDR1 MNHEY and CDR2 SMNVEV (reference sequence). CDR3 DNA sequence: TGTGCCAGCCATCGCCTCAGGGATGTGGTTTGGGGCAGGACCGTCCAAGAGACCCAGTACTTC. This encodes CASHRLRDVVWGRTVQETQYF.

As regards this clone: This sample also contains other DNA sequences that code for the same CDR3. The V and J genes are TRBV30 and TRBJ1-5, with D unclear. Trimming pared 3 bases from V and 4 bases from J, leaving 10 bases between. Germline CDR1 GTSNPN, CDR2 SVGIG (reference sequence). This CDR3 has 13 residues. CDR3 protein: CAWSVAGNQPQHF. In DNA form, the CDR3 reads TGTGCCTGGAGCGTAGCTGGGAATCAGCCCCAGCATTTT.

CDR3 in amino acids: CSASRRATYEQYF. The CDR3 DNA reads TGCAGTGCTAGTCGGCGGGCCACCTACGAGCAGTACTTC. V and J are TRBV20-1 and TRBJ2-7; the D gene is possibly TRBD2 (5 bases). CDR3 length: 13 amino acids. V lost 3 bases and J lost 2, with 11 bases in between. Germline CDR1 DFQATT, CDR2 SNEGSKA (reference sequence).

In DNA, the CDR3 is TGTGCCAGCAGAGTACCCTGGGGGGGGGCCTACGAGCAGTACTTC. Translating it yields CASRVPWGGAYEQYF. The rearrangement uses TRBV6-5 and TRBJ2-7; 7 nucleotides match TRBD2. V dropped 6 bases and J dropped 2; count of bases not matched to a gene: 10. The germline CDR1 and CDR2 sequences are MNHEY and SVGAGI. The CDR3 length is 15 residues.

The table lists this clone with a count of one. The chain carries TRBV7-2 and TRBJ2-3; no firm D call. V shed 6 bases and J shed 0 bases, with 7 bases lying between them. Per the germline V gene, CDR1 is SGHTA and CDR2 is FQGNSA. The CDR3 contains 13 residues. Here the CDR3 DNA reads TGTGCCAGCAGTTACAAAAGCACAGATACGCAGTATTTT. It specifies CASSYKSTDTQYF.

The rearrangement uses TRBV28 and TRBJ1-2, with unresolved D. CDR1 and CDR2 (germline): MDHEN, SYDVKM. The CDR3 sequence is 12 residues long. V was pared by 5 bases and J by 4 bases, with 8 bases between. Written as DNA, the CDR3 is TGTGCCAGCAGTGATCACAGCTATGGCTACACCTTC. Its protein product is CASSDHSYGYTF.

The chain joins TRBV5-1 to TRBJ1-1; no clear D. The germline V and J ends were trimmed by 2 bases and 5 bases, with 13 bases remaining between them. The CDR3 sequence is 14 residues long. The germline V gene has CDR1 SGHRS and CDR2 YFSETQ. CDR3 region: CASSFDGTGTEAFF. The CDR3 bases are TGCGCCAGCAGCTTCGACGGAACGGGTACTGAAGCTTTCTTT.

The CDR3 sequence is CATGGGGSPLHF. The CDR3, as DNA: TGTGCCACCGGGGGTGGGGGTTCACCCCTCCACTTT. This chain connects TRBV19 to TRBJ1-6; D might be TRBD1 (5 bases). V dropped 10 bases and J dropped 9 bases, with 13 bases sitting between them. The CDR3 sequence is 12 residues long. Germline V gene lookup returns CDR1 LNHDA and CDR2 SQIVND (reference sequence).

The chain employs TRBV19 and TRBJ2-1; the match to TRBD2 covers 9 bases. Germline CDR1 reads LNHDA; CDR2 reads SQIVND (reference sequence). The ends lost 4 bases at V and 3 bases at J; junction bases unmatched: 7. CDR3 length: 16 amino acids. The CDR3 coding sequence is TGTGCCAGTAGTAGGGTAGTTAGCGGGAGCTACAATGAGCAGTTCTTC. Translation gives CASSRVVSGSYNEQFF.

The chain employs TRBV13 and TRBJ1-2; 8 bases are a match to TRBD1. Germline V gives CDR1 PRHDT, CDR2 FYEKMQ (reference sequence). CDR3 length: 15 residues. The J segment lost 7 bases and the V segment lost 0 bases, leaving 7 bases of the junction unmatched. In DNA form, the CDR3 reads TGTGCCAGCAGCTTAGGGGACAGGGAATCCGCTGGCTACACCTTC. This translates into CASSLGDRESAGYTF.

This rearrangement joins TRBV2 to TRBJ1-1, with D unclear. V shed 5 bases and J shed 8 bases, with 6 bases lying between them. Germline V CDR1 and CDR2: SNHLY, FYNNEI. The CDR3 consists of 10 residues. As DNA, the CDR3 is TGTGCCAGCAGTCTTTTGGAAGCTTTCTTT. Its translation: CASSLLEAFF.

The chain carries TRBV19 and TRBJ1-6; 7 bases match TRBD1. Unmatched junction bases numbered 3, after V lost 11 bases and J lost 5 bases. Looked up from germline, CDR1 is LNHDA and CDR2 is SQIVND (reference sequence). The CDR3 contains 12 residues. As DNA, the CDR3 is TGTGCCCAGGGGGTTAATAATTCACCCCTCCACTTT. This encodes CAQGVNNSPLHF. Complete variable domain (other parts from reference TRBV19 and TRBJ1-6): DGGITQSPKYLFRKEGQNVTLSCEQNLNHDAMYWYRQDPGQGLRLIYYSQIVNDFQKGDIAEGYSVSREKKESFPLTVTSAQKNPTAFYLCAQGVNNSPLHFGNGTRLTVT.

Here the CDR3 DNA reads TGTGCCAGTAGTATTCAAGGTGGCAGGGCTGGGGCCAACGTCCTGACTTTC. Encoded protein: CASSIQGGRAGANVLTF. The chain has TRBV19 and TRBJ2-6, with D perhaps matching TRBD1 (5 bases). Per the germline V gene, CDR1 is LNHDA and CDR2 is SQIVND (reference sequence). The CDR3 runs to 17 residues. V was pared by 3 bases and J by 2 bases, with 14 bases between.

The rearrangement joins TRBV10-3 to TRBJ2-1; TRBD2 matches 10 bases. V shed 2 bases, J shed 2 bases, and the junction held 6 bases outside the gene matches. Germline V lookup: CDR1 ENHRY, CDR2 SYGVKD. There are 17 residues in the CDR3. For the CDR3, the DNA is TGTGCCATCAGTGAGGGGGTAGGACTAGCGGCCTACAATGAGCAGTTCTTC. Translating gives CAISEGVGLAAYNEQFF.

The chain recombines TRBV15 with TRBJ2-7, with TRBD1 matching over 8 bases. Trimming at V came to 1 base and at J to 0 bases, leaving 5 bases not matched to a gene. Germline V gene data show CDR1 as LNHNV and CDR2 as YYDKDF (reference sequence). The CDR3 length is 16 residues. CDR3 in DNA: TGTGCCACCAGCAGAGGTGGGGACAGGAGCTCCTACGAGCAGTACTTC. Protein product: CATSRGGDRSSYEQYF.

The V and J genes are TRBV6-5 and TRBJ1-1; a weak D match, TRBD1 (6 bases). The CDR3 contains 14 residues. Germline V gives CDR1 MNHEY, CDR2 SVGAGI. Trimming left V 5 bases short and J 4 bases short, with 14 bases between. The CDR3 DNA sequence: TGTGCCAGCAGTACCCAGGGGAAGGGCACTGAAGCTTTCTTT. Protein product: CASSTQGKGTEAFF.

V gene TRBV6-5 combines with J gene TRBJ1-5; TRBD1 aligns across 7 bases. Germline V gene lookup returns CDR1 MNHEY and CDR2 SVGAGI. CDR3 length equals 15 residues. Germline trimming cut 6 bases from V and 3 bases from J; bases unmatched to any gene: 8. The CDR3 sequence is CASSPGTADNQPQHF. The CDR3 DNA sequence: TGTGCCAGCAGCCCCGGGACAGCGGACAATCAGCCCCAGCATTTT.

The rearrangement links TRBV6-1 to TRBJ2-7; 7 positions match TRBD2. Trimming cost V 1 base and J 6 bases; bases outside gene matches: 6. This CDR3 has 14 amino acids. Germline CDR1 MNHNS, CDR2 SASEGT. CDR3 loop: CASSEVLAEAEQYF. DNA of the CDR3: TGTGCCAGCAGTGAAGTTCTAGCGGAGGCCGAGCAGTACTTC.

The chain carries TRBV19 and TRBJ2-2; 8 nucleotides match TRBD2. The CDR3 extends over 15 amino acids. Germline V gene data show CDR1 as LNHDA and CDR2 as SQIVND (reference sequence). With V trimmed by 8 bases and J by 4 bases, 9 bases remained unmatched. The CDR3: CASGRGRGATGELFF. As DNA, the CDR3 is TGTGCCAGTGGACGGGGGCGGGGGGCCACCGGGGAGCTGTTTTTT.

The chain carries TRBV2 and TRBJ2-3; 8 nucleotides align to TRBD1. J was trimmed by 2 bases and V by 5 bases; bases with no gene match: 15. Germline values: CDR1 SNHLY, CDR2 FYNNEI. The CDR3 runs to 18 residues. This chain's CDR3 is CASSRPYRTGLATDTQYF. CDR3 in DNA: TGTGCCAGCAGTCGGCCCTATAGGACAGGGCTCGCCACAGATACGCAGTATTTT.

The chain uses TRBV19 and TRBJ1-1, with 9 bases lining up with TRBD1. This CDR3 contains 14 residues. The V and J ends lost 6 bases and 3 bases, in that order; junction bases with no gene match: 5. CDR1 LNHDA and CDR2 SQIVND come from the germline V gene (reference sequence). The CDR3 reads CASRTQGADTEAFF. CDR3 DNA sequence: TGTGCCAGTAGGACACAGGGGGCGGACACTGAAGCTTTCTTT.

The rearrangement links TRBV18 to TRBJ1-1; D uncertain. V was shortened by 3 bases and J by 1 base, with 9 bases between the two germline ends. Germline values: CDR1 KGHSH, CDR2 LQKENI. The CDR3 totals 14 residues. Written as DNA, the CDR3 is TGTGCCAGCTCACCCTCGACACAGAACACTGAAGCTTTCTTT. Translated: CASSPSTQNTEAFF.

The genes are TRBV7-2 and TRBJ1-2; TRBD1 is a possible D gene (5 bases). Germline V CDR1 and CDR2: SGHTA, FQGNSA. The germline V and J ends were trimmed by 5 bases and 8 bases, with 12 bases remaining between them. The CDR3 extends over 12 amino acids. The CDR3 reads CASSGGDRGYTF. The CDR3 DNA sequence: TGTGCCAGCAGCGGAGGGGATCGAGGCTACACCTTC.

V gene TRBV12-3 or TRBV12-4 combines with J gene TRBJ1-1; D unresolved. V was trimmed by 6 bases and J by 6 bases, leaving 11 bases between them. The CDR3 is 12 amino acids. The CDR3 DNA reads TGTGCCAGCAGCCAGGATCGCGCTGAAGCTTTCTTT. It yields the protein CASSQDRAEAFF.

The chain has TRBV7-2 and TRBJ1-4; 7 bases map to TRBD1. With 4 bases clipped from V and 7 bases from J, the junction kept 6 bases outside the gene matches. Per the germline V gene, CDR1 is SGHTA and CDR2 is FQGNSA. The CDR3 spans 14 residues. Here the CDR3 DNA reads TGTGCCAGCAGCTCCAGACAGGGTAGTGAAAAACTGTTTTTT. Translated, it gives CASSSRQGSEKLFF. The full variable domain, completed using reference TRBV7-2 and TRBJ1-4, is GAGVSQSPSNKVTEKGKDVELRCDPISGHTALYWYRQSLGQGLEFLIYFQGNSAPDKSGLPSDRFSAERTGGSVSTLTIQRTQQEDSAVYLCASSSRQGSEKLFFGSGTQLSVL.

The V gene is TRBV18, the J gene TRBJ1-2; no definite D call. The CDR3 runs 12 residues. Trimming shortened V by 6 bases and J by 2 bases, and 7 bases separated the two germline ends. Germline assignment: CDR1 KGHSH and CDR2 LQKENI. The CDR3 nucleotides are TGTGCCAGCTCGGGCCCAAACTATGGCTACACCTTC. It specifies CASSGPNYGYTF.

The rearrangement uses TRBV21-1 and TRBJ2-2; the table's TRBD2 call for D was not verified on the DNA. TRBV21-1 is tagged as a pseudogene. This CDR3 contains 16 residues. The CDR3 loop is CASSKLVGERTGELFF. CDR3 DNA sequence: TGTGCCAGCAGCAAACTCGTAGGAGAACGCACCGGGGAGCTGTTTTTT.